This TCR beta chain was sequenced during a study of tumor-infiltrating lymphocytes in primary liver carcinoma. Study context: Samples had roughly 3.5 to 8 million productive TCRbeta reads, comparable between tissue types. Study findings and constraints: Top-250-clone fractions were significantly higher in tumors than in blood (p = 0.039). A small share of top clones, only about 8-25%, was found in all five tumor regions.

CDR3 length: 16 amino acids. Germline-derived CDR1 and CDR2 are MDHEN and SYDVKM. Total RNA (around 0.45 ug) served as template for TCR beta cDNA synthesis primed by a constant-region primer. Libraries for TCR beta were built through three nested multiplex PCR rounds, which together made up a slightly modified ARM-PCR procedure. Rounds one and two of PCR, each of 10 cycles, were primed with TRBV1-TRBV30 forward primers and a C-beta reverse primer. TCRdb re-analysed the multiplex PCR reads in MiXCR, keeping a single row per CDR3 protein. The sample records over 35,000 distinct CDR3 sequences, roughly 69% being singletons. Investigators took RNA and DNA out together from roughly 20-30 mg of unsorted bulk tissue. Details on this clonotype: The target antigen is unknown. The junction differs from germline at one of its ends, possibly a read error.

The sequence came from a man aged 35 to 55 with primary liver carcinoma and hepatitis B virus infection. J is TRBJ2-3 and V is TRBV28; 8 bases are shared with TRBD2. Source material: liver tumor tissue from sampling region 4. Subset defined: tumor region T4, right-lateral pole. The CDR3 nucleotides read TGTTCCAGCAGTAAGGGGATATCACTAGCGGAAGATACGCAGTATTTT. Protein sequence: CSSSKGISLAEDTQYF.